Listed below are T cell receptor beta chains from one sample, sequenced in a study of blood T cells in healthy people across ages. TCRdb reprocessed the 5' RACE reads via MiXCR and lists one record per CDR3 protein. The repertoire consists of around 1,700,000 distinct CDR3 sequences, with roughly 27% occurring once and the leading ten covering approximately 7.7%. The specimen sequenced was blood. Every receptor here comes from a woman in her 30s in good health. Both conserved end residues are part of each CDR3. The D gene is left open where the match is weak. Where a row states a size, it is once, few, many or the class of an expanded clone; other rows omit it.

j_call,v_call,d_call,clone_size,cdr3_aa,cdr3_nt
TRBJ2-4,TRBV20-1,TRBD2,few,CSARDPSGIAKNIQYF,TGCAGTGCTAGAGATCCGAGCGGGATAGCCAAAAACATTCAGTACTTC
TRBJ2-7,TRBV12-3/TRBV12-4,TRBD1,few,CASTLPGDRGPFITYEQYF,TGTGCCAGCACCCTGCCTGGTGACAGGGGGCCCTTTATTACCTACGAGCAGTACTTC
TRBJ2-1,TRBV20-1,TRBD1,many,CSARGRDRFSSYNEQFF,TGCAGTGCTAGAGGCCGGGACAGGTTCTCCTCCTACAATGAGCAGTTCTTC
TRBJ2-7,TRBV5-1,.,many,CASSLGGQGANEQYF,TGCGCCAGCAGCTTGGGGGGTCAGGGAGCCAACGAGCAGTACTTC
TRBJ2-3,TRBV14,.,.,CASSQAWTRDTDTQYF,TGTGCCAGCAGCCAAGCGTGGACCAGGGACACAGATACGCAGTATTTT
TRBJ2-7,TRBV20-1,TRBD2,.,CSARDSGSTNYEQYF,TGCAGTGCTAGAGATAGCGGGAGTACCAACTACGAGCAGTACTTC
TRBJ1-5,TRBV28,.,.,CASSLIQGFGNQPQHF,TGTGCCAGCAGTTTGATACAGGGCTTTGGCAATCAGCCCCAGCATTTT
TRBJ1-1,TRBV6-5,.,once,CASSYSFQAQNTEAFF,TGTGCCAGCAGTTACTCGTTCCAGGCACAGAACACTGAAGCTTTCTTT
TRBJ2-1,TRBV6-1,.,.,CTSTMRAGAGSYNEQFF,TGTACCAGCACCATGAGGGCAGGGGCCGGGAGTTACAATGAGCAGTTCTTC
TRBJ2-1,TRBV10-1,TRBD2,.,CASSDPGLAGRNEQFF,TGCGCCAGCAGTGACCCCGGACTAGCTGGTAGGAATGAGCAGTTCTTC
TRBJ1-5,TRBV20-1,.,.,CSASRTGRLVQPQHF,TGCAGTGCTAGCCGAACAGGCAGGCTCGTTCAGCCCCAGCATTTT
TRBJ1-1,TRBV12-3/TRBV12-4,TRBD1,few,CASSQQGAGTEAFF,TGTGCCAGCAGCCAACAGGGGGCTGGCACTGAAGCTTTCTTT
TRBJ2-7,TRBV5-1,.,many,CASYLTYEQYF,TGCGCCAGCTATCTTACCTACGAGCAGTACTTC
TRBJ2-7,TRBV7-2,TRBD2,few,CASSYPRTSGDREQYF,TGTGCCAGCAGCTACCCCAGGACTAGCGGGGATCGAGAGCAGTACTTC
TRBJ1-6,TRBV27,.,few,CASKKDYNSPLHF,TGTGCCAGCAAGAAAGATTATAATTCACCCCTCCACTTT
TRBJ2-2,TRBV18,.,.,CASSPMTDPGELFF,TGTGCCAGCTCACCCATGACGGACCCCGGGGAGCTGTTTTTT
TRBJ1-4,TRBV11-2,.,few,CASSLYNGRTATNEKLFF,TGTGCCAGCAGCTTATATAATGGCAGAACTGCAACTAATGAAAAACTGTTTTTT
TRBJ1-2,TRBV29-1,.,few,CSAEPDGYTF,TGCAGCGCCGAGCCCGATGGCTACACCTTC
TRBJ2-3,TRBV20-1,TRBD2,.,CSAPRTSGGADTQYF,TGCAGTGCCCCCAGGACTAGCGGGGGGGCAGATACGCAGTATTTT
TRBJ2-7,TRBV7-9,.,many,CASSLQDRSSYEQYF,TGTGCCAGCAGCCTCCAGGACAGAAGCTCCTACGAGCAGTACTTC
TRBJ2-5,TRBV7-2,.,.,CASSLGIAPQETQYF,TGTGCCAGCAGCTTAGGTATAGCCCCTCAAGAGACCCAGTACTTC
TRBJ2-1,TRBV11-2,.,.,CASRSRGTTYEQFF,TGTGCCAGCAGATCAAGGGGGACAACCTACGAGCAGTTCTTC
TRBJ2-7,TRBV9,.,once,CTSSRQDNSYEQYF,TGTACCAGCAGCCGACAGGACAACTCCTACGAGCAGTACTTC
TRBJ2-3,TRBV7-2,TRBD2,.,CASSDRLAGLLTDTQYF,TGTGCCAGCAGCGACCGACTAGCGGGGCTCCTCACAGATACGCAGTATTTT
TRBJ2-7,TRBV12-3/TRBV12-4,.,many,CASSPQGQPTSYEQYF,TGTGCCAGCAGTCCCCAAGGCCAGCCGACCTCCTACGAGCAGTACTTC
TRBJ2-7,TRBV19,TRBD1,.,CASSIKWDRKSYEQYF,TGTGCCAGTAGTATCAAATGGGACAGGAAATCCTACGAGCAGTACTTC
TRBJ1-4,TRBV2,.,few,CASMQANEKLFF,TGTGCCAGCATGCAGGCTAATGAAAAACTGTTTTTT
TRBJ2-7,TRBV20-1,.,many,CSARSTGAAYEQYF,TGCAGTGCTAGGTCGACCGGGGCGGCTTACGAGCAGTACTTC
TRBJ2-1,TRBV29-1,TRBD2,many,CSVVYGGEQFF,TGCAGCGTTGTCTACGGGGGGGAGCAGTTCTTC
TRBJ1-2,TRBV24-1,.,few,CATSDPGQSHYGYTF,TGTGCCACCAGTGATCCCGGACAGTCCCACTATGGCTACACCTTC
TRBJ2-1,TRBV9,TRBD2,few,CASSAPSGTSEWGEQFF,TGTGCCAGCAGCGCCCCCAGCGGGACTAGCGAATGGGGTGAGCAGTTCTTC
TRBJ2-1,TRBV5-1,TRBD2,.,CASKTSGGAGIHEQFF,TGCGCCAGCAAGACTAGCGGGGGGGCGGGTATCCATGAGCAGTTCTTC
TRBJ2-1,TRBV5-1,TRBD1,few,CASSSTGSYEQFF,TGCGCCAGCAGCTCGACAGGGTCCTACGAGCAGTTCTTC
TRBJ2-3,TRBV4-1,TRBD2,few,CASSQVLAGSDTQYF,TGCGCCAGCAGCCAAGTACTAGCGGGGTCAGATACGCAGTATTTT
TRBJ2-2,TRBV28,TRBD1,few,CASYRGLNTGELFF,TGTGCCAGCTACAGGGGGCTGAACACCGGGGAGCTGTTTTTT
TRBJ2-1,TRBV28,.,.,CASTPTPGDNEQFF,TGTGCCAGCACCCCGACTCCCGGGGACAATGAGCAGTTCTTC
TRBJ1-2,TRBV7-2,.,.,CASSLWGMDGYTF,TGTGCCAGCAGCCTCTGGGGGATGGATGGCTACACCTTC
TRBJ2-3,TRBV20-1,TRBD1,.,CSAEQGADTQYF,TGCAGTGCTGAACAGGGGGCCGATACGCAGTATTTT
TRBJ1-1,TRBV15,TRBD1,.,CATSSSGGAIEAFF,TGTGCCACCAGCAGCTCAGGGGGTGCAATTGAAGCTTTCTTT
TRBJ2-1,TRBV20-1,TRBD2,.,CSAPTLLAGESPTNEQFF,TGCAGTGCCCCAACTCTACTAGCGGGAGAGAGCCCTACCAATGAGCAGTTCTTC